The 27 T cell receptor beta chains below come from one sample, sequenced in a study of cytotoxic CD8 clonotypes in ibrutinib-treated CLL. Method: immunoSEQ multiplex PCR; TCRdb's copy keeps in-frame clones and lacks some. The table includes more than 110,000 clones, about three quarters detected once. Sequenced here: PBMCs, sampled after 24 months of ibrutinib treatment. The receptors come from a human donor with chronic lymphocytic leukemia.

This clone was found a few times. The chain is built from TRBV27 and TRBJ2-7; 7 bases are shared with TRBD2. J lost 6 bases, V lost 1 base, and 0 bases had no gene match. Per the germline V gene, CDR1 is MNHEY and CDR2 is SMNVEV (reference sequence). The CDR3 totals 12 residues. CDR3 DNA sequence: TGTGCCAGCAGTTTATGGGGGGGCGAGCAGTACTTC. Protein sequence: CASSLWGGEQYF.

The V gene is TRBV18, the J gene TRBJ1-1; D remains unclear. V lost 6 bases and J 5 bases, leaving 22 bases between the germline ends. There are 16 residues in the CDR3. Germline V gene sequence: CDR1 KGHSH, CDR2 LQKENI. The DNA for the CDR3 is TGTGCCAGCTCCCCCCTCTCGGCGGGCGGGTGGACTGAAGCTTTCTTT. Translation: CASSPLSAGGWTEAFF.

The chain employs TRBV4-2 and TRBJ2-1; tentatively, D is TRBD1 (6 bases). Trimming shortened V by 0 bases and J by 9 bases, and 12 bases separated the two germline ends. The V gene's germline CDR1 is LGHNA and CDR2 YNFKEQ. The CDR3 consists of 14 residues. The DNA of the CDR3 is TGTGCCAGCAGCCAAGACCCACTAGGGGGTGAGCAGTTCTTC. Translated, it gives CASSQDPLGGEQFF.

The CDR3 DNA follows: TGTGCCAGCAGCTTTTCCGCAGGGAGGGCCTACACCTTC. It is translated as CASSFSAGRAYTF. The rearrangement uses TRBV5-6 and TRBJ1-2; the D gene is possibly TRBD1 (5 bases). The V gene's germline CDR1 is SGHDT and CDR2 YYEEEE. The V and J ends lost 2 bases and 10 bases respectively, with 15 bases between them. CDR3 size: 13 residues.

The V call is TRBV19, the J call TRBJ2-3, with D tentatively TRBD1 or TRBD2 (5 bases each). This CDR3 region has 15 residues. The V end lost 5 bases, the J end lost 3 bases, and 15 bases lay between the germline ends. Germline V gene data show CDR1 as LNHDA and CDR2 as SQIVND (reference sequence). The DNA for the CDR3 is TGTGCCAGTAGTCGGGGCTCCGGGGTTACAGATACGCAGTATTTT. Translation gives CASSRGSGVTDTQYF.

The DNA for the CDR3 is TGCGCCAGCAGCTTGGTGGCCGGGAACACCGGGGAGCTGTTTTTT. This codes for CASSLVAGNTGELFF. The chain is built from TRBV5-1 and TRBJ2-2, with D unclear. Per the germline V gene, CDR1 is SGHRS and CDR2 is YFSETQ. The CDR3 extends over 15 amino acids. Trimming cost V 0 bases and J 1 base, with 7 bases left between them.

The rearrangement joins TRBV7-9 to TRBJ2-7; TRBD2 matches 9 bases. This CDR3 contains 12 residues. CDR1 is SEHNR, CDR2 FQNEAQ, per germline (reference sequence). V lost 10 bases to trimming and J lost 7 bases; unmatched junction nucleotides: 8. The CDR3 DNA reads as TGTGCCATGGAGCGGGGGGTTGGGGAGCAGTACTTC. It is translated as CAMERGVGEQYF.

V and J are TRBV5-1 and TRBJ2-2; unclear D gene. V gave up 0 bases and J gave up 6 bases, with 12 bases separating them. This CDR3 has 15 amino acids. The germline V gene has CDR1 SGHRS and CDR2 YFSETQ. CDR3 protein: CASSLVVSFAGELFF. CDR3 DNA sequence: TGCGCCAGCAGCTTGGTCGTTAGCTTCGCCGGGGAGCTGTTTTTT.

A few counts support this clone. The chain has TRBV5-6 and TRBJ2-7, with D perhaps TRBD2 (5 bases). Germline CDR1 and CDR2: SGHDT and YYEEEE. The V end was cut by 2 bases, the J end by 2 bases, with 14 bases between. This CDR3 region has 15 residues. The CDR3 coding sequence is TGTGCCAGCAGCTTACTGGGAGTCCTAACCTACGAGCAGTACTTC. Residues: CASSLLGVLTYEQYF.

In its sample, this clone ranks as medium-sized. The chain employs TRBV2 and TRBJ1-5, with D possibly TRBD1 on 5 matching bases. CDR3 length: 13 residues. V lost 7 bases and J lost 4, with 11 bases in between. Germline V gives CDR1 SNHLY, CDR2 FYNNEI. This CDR3 is CASTAGENQPQHF. CDR3 sequence (DNA): TGTGCCAGCACAGCGGGGGAGAATCAGCCCCAGCATTTT. Full variable domain (rest looked up from reference TRBV2 and TRBJ1-5): EPEVTQTPSHQVTQMGQEVILRCVPISNHLYFYWYRQILGQKVEFLVSFYNNEISEKSEIFDDQFSVERPDGSNFTLKIRSTKLEDSAMYFCASTAGENQPQHFGDGTRLSIL.

This sequence joins TRBV7-2 and TRBJ1-3; D is unresolved. Trimming removed 5 bases at V and 0 bases at J, with 11 bases between. The germline V gene has CDR1 SGHTA and CDR2 FQGNSA. The CDR3 spans 15 residues. The CDR3 nucleotides are TGTGCCAGCAGCCCCACGGGAAGCTCTGGAAACACCATATATTTT. Its translation: CASSPTGSSGNTIYF.

Note on this clone: Its ends do not fully match the called genes, so a read error is possible. The chain carries TRBV6-5 and TRBJ2-5; 11 bases align to TRBD1. CDR3 length: 15 residues. Germline CDR1 is MNHEY and CDR2 is SVGAGI. In DNA form, the CDR3 reads TGTGCCAGCAGTTACGGGACAGGGGGACAAGCGACCCAGTACTTC. Translating it yields CASSYGTGGQATQYF.

V is TRBV2 and J is TRBJ1-1, with 9 bases that match TRBD1. Germline V gives CDR1 SNHLY, CDR2 FYNNEI. The V and J ends lost 9 bases and 10 bases, in that order; junction bases with no gene match: 15. The CDR3 totals 14 residues. DNA for the CDR3: TGTGCCAGTCTCTCGCCGGGACAGGGTACGAGAGCTTTCTTT. This encodes CASLSPGQGTRAFF.

This sequence joins TRBV7-8 and TRBJ1-4; tentative D call: TRBD1 (5 bases). Germline V gene data show CDR1 as SGHVS and CDR2 as FQNEAQ. The V and J ends lost 0 bases and 0 bases respectively, with 11 bases between them. This CDR3 is 17 amino acids long. The DNA for the CDR3 is TGTGCCAGCAGCTTAGCCGGGGGAACTGCAACTAATGAAAAACTGTTTTTT. Protein: CASSLAGGTATNEKLFF.

The CDR3 protein is CASSPRDSSGNEQFF. CDR3 coding DNA: TGTGCCAGCAGTCCCCGGGACAGCTCTGGGAATGAGCAGTTCTTC. The chain combines TRBV6-5 with TRBJ2-1; TRBD1 aligns across 7 bases. The ends lost 5 bases at V and 7 bases at J; junction bases unmatched: 11. The CDR3 covers 15 residues. CDR1 is MNHEY and CDR2 is SVGAGI in the germline V gene.

This clone has a count of ten or more. This rearrangement joins TRBV5-4 to TRBJ2-2; no firm D call. The ends were cut back, 0 bases at V and 3 bases at J, with 0 bases in the middle. Germline V lookup: CDR1 SGHNT, CDR2 YYREEE (reference sequence). The CDR3 totals 12 residues. CDR3 DNA: TGTGCCAGCAGCTTGGACACCGGGGAGCTGTTTTTT. Translation: CASSLDTGELFF.

Points on this clone: An end of the junction does not agree with germline; a read error may underlie this. The chain couples TRBV7-7 to TRBJ2-5; 10 bases are shared with TRBD1. Germline CDR1 is SSHAT and CDR2 is FNYEAQ (reference sequence). The length of the CDR3 is 15 residues. The CDR3 loop is CASSPRTGGLETQYF. In nucleotides, the CDR3 is TGTGCTAGCAGCCCCCGGACAGGGGGTTTGGAGACCCAGTACTTC.

The J gene is TRBJ1-2, the V gene TRBV7-2; D may be TRBD1 (5 bases). This CDR3 is 14 amino acids long. Trimming pared 1 base from V and 8 bases from J, leaving 14 bases between. Germline CDR1 SGHTA, CDR2 FQGNSA. In DNA, the CDR3 is TGTGCCAGCAGCTTAGGGCGGCAGGGTTTGGGCTACACCTTC. Translation: CASSLGRQGLGYTF. Full variable domain (missing parts from reference TRBV7-2 and TRBJ1-2): GAGVSQSPSNKVTEKGKDVELRCDPISGHTALYWYRQSLGQGLEFLIYFQGNSAPDKSGLPSDRFSAERTGGSVSTLTIQRTQQEDSAVYLCASSLGRQGLGYTFGSGTRLTVV.

This chain uses TRBV7-3 with TRBJ2-7; 9 bases fit TRBD1. Germline values: CDR1 SGHTA, CDR2 FQGTGA. The CDR3 contains 13 residues. J lost 6 bases, V lost 4 bases, and 4 bases had no gene match. CDR3 bases: TGTGCCAGCAGCTCCCAGACAGGGGGCGAGCAGTACTTC. Its protein is CASSSQTGGEQYF.

The genes are TRBV6-6 and TRBJ1-2; 7 positions match TRBD1. From germline, CDR1 is MNHNY and CDR2 SVGAGI (reference sequence). CDR3 size: 15 residues. Germline trimming cut 4 bases from V and 3 bases from J; bases unmatched to any gene: 8. The CDR3 is CASSSPTGTHYGYTF. As DNA, the CDR3 is TGTGCCAGCAGTTCCCCGACAGGGACCCACTATGGCTACACCTTC.

The gene calls are TRBV5-6 and TRBJ1-2, with D possibly TRBD1 on 5 matching bases. Trimming took 0 bases from V and 8 from J, leaving 11 bases between them. CDR1 is SGHDT, CDR2 YYEEEE, per germline. There are 13 residues in the CDR3. CDR3 nucleotide sequence: TGTGCCAGCAGCTTGGTGCAGGGCGGAGGCTACACCTTC. Translation: CASSLVQGGGYTF.

There are many counts of this clone. This CDR3 is also generated by other DNA sequences in the sample. The chain carries TRBV4-3 and TRBJ1-2; TRBD1 matches 9 bases. The trim removed 2 bases at V and 4 bases at J, leaving 2 bases unmatched. Germline CDR1 reads LGHNA; CDR2 reads YSLEER. This CDR3 has 14 residues. Here the CDR3 reads CASSQTGGGYGYTF. CDR3 bases: TGCGCCAGCAGCCAAACAGGGGGCGGCTATGGCTACACCTTC.

CDR3 amino acids: CASSQDGARGGETQYF. CDR3 nucleotides: TGTGCCAGCAGCCAAGATGGGGCCAGGGGTGGAGAGACCCAGTACTTC. This sequence joins TRBV4-2 and TRBJ2-5, with D possibly TRBD1 on 6 matching bases. Germline values: CDR1 LGHNA, CDR2 YNFKEQ. Trimming took off 0 bases at V and 4 bases at J, with 15 bases between the two ends. The CDR3 has 16 residues.

Comments on this clone: This sample also contains other DNA sequences that code for the same CDR3. V usage is TRBV6-5 and J usage is TRBJ1-1, with D possibly matching TRBD1 (6 bases). The CDR3 runs 15 residues. V was clipped by 3 bases and J by 3 bases, with 14 bases between them. In germline, CDR1 is MNHEY, CDR2 SVGAGI. CDR3: CASSYRQAGDTEAFF. CDR3 coding DNA: TGTGCCAGCAGTTATCGACAGGCGGGGGACACTGAAGCTTTCTTT.

The CDR3 loop is CASSPGQGASYEQYF. CDR3 DNA: TGTGCCAGCAGCCCAGGACAGGGGGCCTCCTACGAGCAGTACTTC. The genes are TRBV6-1 and TRBJ2-7; 11 bases line up with TRBD1. V was pared by 6 bases and J by 0 bases, with 4 bases of the junction left unmatched. The V gene's germline CDR1 is MNHNS and CDR2 SASEGT. This CDR3 has 15 residues.

The chain combines TRBV27 with TRBJ1-2; no reliable D call. V dropped 4 bases and J dropped 7 bases, with 19 bases sitting between them. Germline-derived CDR1 and CDR2 are MNHEY and SMNVEV (reference sequence). The CDR3 spans 15 residues. This chain's CDR3 is CASSSAPSGHGGYTF. The CDR3 coding sequence is TGTGCCAGCAGTTCCGCCCCATCAGGCCACGGTGGCTACACCTTC.

This clone was seen a handful of times. The J gene is TRBJ2-7, the V gene TRBV6-1; 12 bases align to TRBD2. Germline V CDR1 and CDR2: MNHNS, SASEGT. V was clipped by 6 bases and J by 3 bases; unmatched bases: 0. This CDR3 is 13 amino acids long. In DNA form, the CDR3 reads TGTGCCAGCAGGACTAGCGGGAGCTACGAGCAGTACTTC. Translation gives CASRTSGSYEQYF.